These T cell receptor beta chains were read from a single sample in a study of early T cells in non-severe SARS-CoV-2 infection. TCRdb re-analysed the 5' RACE reads in MiXCR, keeping a single row per CDR3 protein. The sample includes some 23,000 distinct CDR3 sequences, 4.8% of them seen just once. Sequenced material: whole blood. The receptor set was obtained from an adult who was a healthcare worker with PCR-confirmed SARS-CoV-2 infection or an uninfected control (not recorded which). CDR3s include the opening cysteine and the closing phenylalanine or tryptophan. The D gene is left open where the match is weak. Clone size is shown for a subset of rows, as once, few, many or a class of expanded clone.

size,D,V,J,CDR3,DNA
.,TRBD2,TRBV7-8,TRBJ2-1,CASSSISGGANEQFF,TGTGCCAGCAGCTCTATTAGCGGGGGGGCGAATGAGCAGTTCTTC
many,.,TRBV12-3/TRBV12-4,TRBJ1-6,CASSITGNSPLHF,TGTGCCAGCAGTATAACAGGGAATTCACCCCTCCACTTT
.,.,TRBV7-6,TRBJ2-7,CASSSGPGAAYEQYF,TGTGCCAGCAGCTCGGGGCCCGGCGCGGCCTACGAGCAGTACTTC
few,.,TRBV5-6,TRBJ2-7,CASSLGQVLRYGAPYEQYF,TGTGCCAGCAGCTTAGGGCAGGTATTGAGATACGGAGCCCCATACGAGCAGTACTTC
.,.,TRBV14,TRBJ1-2,CASSQILYYGYTF,TGTGCCAGCAGCCAAATCCTCTACTATGGCTACACCTTC
many,.,TRBV7-2,TRBJ1-4,CASSNTLATNEKLFF,TGTGCCAGCAGTAACACCCTGGCAACTAATGAAAAACTGTTTTTT
few,TRBD2,TRBV30,TRBJ2-2,CAWTSGRAGTGELFF,TGTGCCTGGACTAGCGGGAGGGCAGGCACCGGGGAGCTGTTTTTT
many,.,TRBV4-1,TRBJ2-2,CASSQVNLVWTGELFF,TGCGCCAGCAGCCAAGTTAACCTCGTATGGACCGGGGAGCTGTTTTTT
many,TRBD2,TRBV13,TRBJ2-1,CASSPAGRGGSSYNEQFF,TGTGCCAGCAGCCCAGCCGGACGAGGCGGGAGCTCCTACAATGAGCAGTTCTTC
many,.,TRBV5-1,TRBJ1-4,CASSISRGDGEKLFF,TGCGCCAGCAGCATCAGCAGGGGAGATGGGGAAAAACTGTTTTTT
.,TRBD2,TRBV11-2,TRBJ2-1,CASSPRTRGNEQFF,TGTGCCAGCAGCCCCAGGACTAGGGGTAATGAGCAGTTCTTC
many,TRBD2,TRBV12-3/TRBV12-4,TRBJ2-5,CASSPTGGGAETQYF,TGTGCCAGCAGCCCCACGGGAGGGGGGGCAGAGACCCAGTACTTC
.,.,TRBV20-1,TRBJ1-2,CSARETETGAQSRGYTF,TGCAGTGCTAGAGAGACCGAAACCGGGGCTCAAAGTAGAGGCTACACCTTC
few,.,TRBV20-1,TRBJ2-7,CSARDRRVHYEQYF,TGCAGTGCTAGAGATCGTAGGGTCCACTACGAGCAGTACTTC